One sample yielded the 13 T cell receptor beta chains listed below, sequenced in a study of monozygotic twins with inflammatory bowel disease. TCRdb reprocessed the 5' RACE reads and stores each CDR3 protein as one record, lacking DNA. The sample table sets out 110,000 to 150,000 distinct CDR3 sequences. Source material: blood. The receptor source for this set is a human donor with ulcerative colitis or Crohn's disease, or a healthy co-twin of an affected twin (not recorded which).

The chain uses TRBV5-1 and TRBJ2-3; checking the TCRdb D call of TRBD2 is not possible without DNA. Per germline, CDR1 SGHRS and CDR2 YFSETQ. The CDR3 loop spans 15 amino acids. This CDR3 reads CASSLVAARTDTQYF.

The rearrangement links TRBV11-1 to TRBJ2-7. CDR1 is SGHAT and CDR2 is FQDESV in the germline V gene (reference sequence). The CDR3 has 12 amino acids. Here the CDR3 reads CASSFDRGEQYF.

V gene TRBV19 combines with J gene TRBJ2-1; absent DNA, TCRdb's TRBD2 call cannot be checked. The CDR3 loop spans 17 amino acids. Germline V gene lookup returns CDR1 LNHDA and CDR2 SQIVND (reference sequence). The CDR3 sequence: CASSIKERLGGGNEQLF.

The chain is built from TRBV24-1 and TRBJ2-3; with no DNA, the TCRdb D assignment of TRBD2 cannot be verified. The CDR3 spans 15 residues. Germline V lookup: CDR1 KGHDR, CDR2 SFDVKD. The CDR3 is CATSDPSGGFITQYF.

The chain joins TRBV4-3 to TRBJ2-3; TCRdb proposes TRBD2, but this gene call is untestable without DNA. The CDR3 covers 16 residues. Germline V lookup: CDR1 LGHNA, CDR2 YSLEER. CDR3 protein: CASSQDLAGDSDTQYF.

This chain connects TRBV15 to TRBJ2-5; TCRdb reports TRBD2, a call that lacks DNA to check it against. The germline CDR1 and CDR2 sequences are LNHNV and YYDKDF (reference sequence). The CDR3 consists of 15 residues. The CDR3 sequence is CATTWGLGGGETQYF.

The chain employs TRBV5-1 and TRBJ2-1; the D call of TRBD2 rests on TCRdb alone, since no DNA is present to check it. CDR1 and CDR2 (germline): SGHRS, YFSETQ. The CDR3 totals 15 residues. CDR3: CASSGDGRDVNEQFF.

This chain uses TRBV20-1 with TRBJ1-1; without DNA, the TCRdb call of TRBD1 cannot be checked. Per the germline V gene, CDR1 is DFQATT and CDR2 is SNEGSKA (reference sequence). There are 13 residues in the CDR3. The CDR3 protein is CSARGQLNTEAFF.

The chain is built from TRBV7-2 and TRBJ2-1; the D gene TCRdb calls, TRBD1, cannot be checked with no DNA. This CDR3 spans 15 amino acids. Germline loops: CDR1 SGHTA, CDR2 FQGNSA. The CDR3 reads CASSSDRNSRNEQFF. Complete variable domain (other parts from reference TRBV7-2 and TRBJ2-1): GAGVSQSPSNKVTEKGKDVELRCDPISGHTALYWYRQSLGQGLEFLIYFQGNSAPDKSGLPSDRFSAERTGGSVSTLTIQRTQQEDSAVYLCASSSDRNSRNEQFFGPGTRLTVL.

The rearrangement uses TRBV25-1 and TRBJ2-1; TCRdb's D call of TRBD2 is untestable without DNA. This CDR3 spans 15 amino acids. The germline CDR1 and CDR2 sequences are MGHDK and SYGVNS. The CDR3 reads CASSEYSGSINEQFF.

This chain joins TRBV7-6 and TRBJ1-6; the D call of TRBD1 rests on TCRdb alone, since no DNA is present to check it. The CDR3 spans 15 residues. Germline-derived CDR1 and CDR2 are SGHVS and FNYEAQ. The CDR3: CASSLRDRPNSPLHF.

The genes are TRBV2 and TRBJ2-7. This CDR3 contains 14 residues. Per the germline V gene, CDR1 is SNHLY and CDR2 is FYNNEI. The CDR3 loop reads CASNVVRSSYEQYF.

The chain has TRBV12-3 or TRBV12-4 and TRBJ2-3; the TCRdb call, TRBD2, lacks DNA for checking. This CDR3 has 11 residues. The CDR3 here is CASSPGTLEYF.